This TCR beta chain comes out of a study of T-cell reconstitution after alpha-beta-depleted transplantation in children. Preparation of the TCRbeta library involved a method that used unique molecular identifiers. TCRdb independently ran MiXCR on the PCR reads; one entry per CDR3 protein. The sample has around 700,000 distinct CDR3 sequences, roughly 14% seen once. Points from the study as a whole: Among T cells one year after transplant, newly produced cells accounted for most counts and diversity. As was reported, about two months after transplant, alpha-beta T cells came from several hundred expanded graft clones. Recipient T cells and thymic progenitors that survived gave rise to the high TCRbeta diversity observed at day 60 in some patients.

This CDR3 spans 19 amino acids. The V and J ends lost 5 bases and 0 bases respectively, with 23 bases between them. Germline V gives CDR1 SGHRS, CDR2 YFSETQ. This clonotype was recorded at least ten times. Its antigen remains unknown. The V call is TRBV5-1, the J call TRBJ2-2; a possible D gene is TRBD1 (5 bases). The sample in question was PBMCs, obtained before TCRalphabeta/CD19-depleted stem cell transplant. This receptor was obtained from a girl aged 2 to 10 with congenital amegakaryocytic thrombocytopenia, due to receive a stem cell transplant. CDR3 in amino acids: CASRSMLPKTGANTGELFF. The CDR3 region has the DNA TGCGCCAGCAGATCGATGCTCCCGAAAACAGGCGCGAACACCGGGGAGCTGTTTTTT.